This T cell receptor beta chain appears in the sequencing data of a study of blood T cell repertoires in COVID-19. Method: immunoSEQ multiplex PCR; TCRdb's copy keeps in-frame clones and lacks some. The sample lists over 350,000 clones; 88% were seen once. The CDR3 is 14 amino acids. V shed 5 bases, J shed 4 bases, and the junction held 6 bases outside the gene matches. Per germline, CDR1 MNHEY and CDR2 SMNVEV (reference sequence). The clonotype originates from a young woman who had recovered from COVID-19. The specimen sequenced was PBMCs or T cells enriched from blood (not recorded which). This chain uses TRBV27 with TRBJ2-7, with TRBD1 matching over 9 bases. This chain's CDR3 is CASSRTGAGYEQYF. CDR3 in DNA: TGTGCCAGCAGTCGGACAGGGGCCGGGTACGAGCAGTACTTC.